This TCR beta chain was identified in a study of blood T cell repertoires in COVID-19. Study-wide background: The cDNA or gDNA used as material had been derived from T cells, B-cell-depleted T cells, or PBMCs.

Germline V gene data show CDR1 as SGHTA and CDR2 as FQGNSA. The CDR3 is 15 residues long. Trimming took off 4 bases at V and 6 bases at J, with 17 bases between the two ends. Original methodology: How many nucleated cells were present was estimated from reference gene primer amplification. Using immunoSEQ multiplex PCR, the repertoire was profiled, and TCRdb retains in-frame clones only, with some absent. V, J and clone size are those of that table, while D and trimming were read from the DNA. The sample comprises 250,000 to 350,000 clones, around four fifths of which are singletons, and about 1.2% rests with the top ten.

The chain joins TRBV7-2 to TRBJ2-3; TRBD2 might be the D (6 bases). This receptor was identified in a woman aged 45-65 years with acute or convalescent COVID-19. The sample comprised peripheral blood. The CDR3 coding sequence is TGTGCCAGCAGCTGGGGACCGGGAGTAGTGGATACGCAGTATTTT. Translating gives CASSWGPGVVDTQYF.